This entry lists 13 T cell receptor beta chains sequenced from one sample in a study of CXCR3-negative and CXCR3-positive naive CD8 T cells (dated by TCRdb to the late 2010s). TCRdb lists the instrument as NextSeq 550. The Human TCR Profiling Kit (MiLaboratory) was used to prepare UMI-labeled 5' RACE TRB cDNA libraries. With the reads reprocessed by TCRdb, a single entry stands for each CDR3 protein sequence and no DNA is reported. The sample's clone listing holds about 56,000 distinct CDR3 sequences. About 20% of the sample is held by the ten biggest clonotypes. Sequenced: memory CD8+ T cells from blood. Reading the label with the study, this specimen's cell subset or site is: conventional CD8+ memory T cells (TMEM), sorted as controls. These receptors were taken from a human donor in good health. Some clones in this sample may be carry-over from other donors' samples.

This chain links TRBV29-1 with TRBJ2-3. The CDR3 is made up of 16 amino acids. The germline V gene encodes CDR1 SQVTM and CDR2 ANQGSEA. The CDR3 sequence: CSVVPLFFALGDTQYF.

The chain employs TRBV27 and TRBJ2-3; TCRdb's assignment of TRBD1 cannot be checked, as there is no DNA. The CDR3 is made up of 14 amino acids. From germline, CDR1 is MNHEY and CDR2 SMNVEV (reference sequence). CDR3 in amino acids: CASSPDRGTDTQYF.

The rearrangement links TRBV7-7 to TRBJ2-1. Germline CDR1 is SSHAT and CDR2 is FNYEAQ (reference sequence). This CDR3 spans 14 amino acids. The CDR3 protein is CASSLTPTGNEQFF.

This CDR3 reads CASSFMKNTEAFF. The V and J genes are TRBV5-1 and TRBJ1-1. Per germline, CDR1 SGHRS and CDR2 YFSETQ. The CDR3 has 13 amino acids.

The chain recombines TRBV29-1 with TRBJ2-7; TCRdb returns TRBD1, unconfirmable since there is no DNA. The CDR3 extends over 11 amino acids. Germline V gene data show CDR1 as SQVTM and CDR2 as ANQGSEA. The CDR3 loop is CSVNPGTDEYF.

This chain connects TRBV29-1 to TRBJ2-2. Germline CDR1 SQVTM, CDR2 ANQGSEA. The CDR3 is 12 amino acids. This chain's CDR3 is CSVVADTGELFF.

The chain is built from TRBV6-5 and TRBJ2-1; the D gene TCRdb calls, TRBD2, cannot be checked with no DNA. Per the germline V gene, CDR1 is MNHEY and CDR2 is SVGAGI. This CDR3 has 14 amino acids. The CDR3 protein is CASSSTSGNNEQFF.

The chain uses TRBV29-1 and TRBJ2-7. The CDR3 length is 12 residues. Per the germline V gene, CDR1 is SQVTM and CDR2 is ANQGSEA. The CDR3 is CSVDGLSYEQYF.

The V gene is TRBV29-1, the J gene TRBJ1-2; TCRdb outputs TRBD1, but without DNA this stays unchecked. The germline gives CDR1 SQVTM, CDR2 ANQGSEA. The length of the CDR3 is 14 residues. The CDR3 spells CSAGKVASNYGYTF.

The J gene is TRBJ1-2, the V gene TRBV29-1. In germline, CDR1 is SQVTM, CDR2 ANQGSEA. CDR3 length: 11 amino acids. CDR3 loop: CSVDTGYGYTF.

The V gene is TRBV11-2, the J gene TRBJ2-7; checking the TCRdb D call of TRBD2 is not possible without DNA. The germline V gene encodes CDR1 SGHAT and CDR2 FQNNGV. This CDR3 comprises 16 residues. CDR3 in amino acids: CASSFSPSGTGYEQYF.

This chain joins TRBV7-9 and TRBJ2-3; TCRdb calls TRBD2, which cannot be checked without DNA. CDR3 size: 17 residues. Per the germline V gene, CDR1 is SEHNR and CDR2 is FQNEAQ (reference sequence). The CDR3 sequence: CASSSKLTSGSTDTQYF.

This CDR3 is CASSFEPSNTGELFF. The chain combines TRBV6-5 with TRBJ2-2. The germline CDR1 and CDR2 sequences are MNHEY and SVGAGI. CDR3 length equals 15 residues.